Listed here are 8 T cell receptor beta chains from one sample, sequenced in a study of graft-versus-host responses after intestinal transplantation. Repertoires were generated with immunoSEQ multiplex PCR, while TCRdb's copy carries only in-frame clones and drops some. The sample comprises approximately 12,000 clones, around 88% of which are singletons, and roughly 49% rests with the top ten. The sample in question was PBMCs, obtained approximately 120 days after transplant. The source is a human patient who received an intestinal transplant, so some T cells may come from the graft donor.

This clone was observed once. The V and J genes are TRBV2 and TRBJ2-7; no clear D. The V gene lost 6 bases and the J gene lost 2 bases, with 14 bases spanning the gap. The CDR3 has 14 residues. CDR1 is SNHLY, CDR2 FYNNEI, per germline. CDR3: CASRPGPETYEQYF. The CDR3 DNA reads as TGTGCCAGCAGACCGGGCCCTGAAACCTACGAGCAGTACTTC.

This sequence joins TRBV30 and TRBJ2-7; the D is unclear. Between the trimmed V and J ends, which lost 2 bases and 3 bases, there was a span of 5 bases. Germline CDR1 and CDR2: GTSNPN and SVGIG (reference sequence). CDR3 length: 11 residues. CDR3 protein: CAWSRRYEQYF. Here the CDR3 DNA reads TGTGCCTGGAGTCGGCGCTACGAGCAGTACTTC.

This CDR3 is CASGFSTNTEAFF. The CDR3 bases are TGTGCCAGCGGGTTTTCGACGAACACTGAAGCTTTCTTT. The V and J genes are TRBV6-6 and TRBJ1-1, with D unclear. Germline V CDR1 and CDR2: MNHNY, SVGAGI (reference sequence). Trimming shortened V by 8 bases and J by 1 base, and 11 bases separated the two germline ends. CDR3 length: 13 residues.

As to this clone: Other DNA sequences in the sample encode the same CDR3. This chain connects TRBV19 to TRBJ1-3; no definite D call. Between the trimmed V and J ends, which lost 8 bases and 9 bases, there was a span of 11 bases. Germline loops: CDR1 LNHDA, CDR2 SQIVND (reference sequence). This CDR3 is built from 11 residues. CDR3 loop: CASGSISTIYF. Written as DNA, the CDR3 is TGTGCCAGTGGGTCTATAAGCACCATATATTTT.

This clone was detected only once. The chain links TRBV6-5 to TRBJ1-5, with D possibly TRBD1 on 6 matching bases. Germline V gene sequence: CDR1 MNHEY, CDR2 SVGAGI. The germline V and J ends were trimmed by 10 bases and 4 bases, with 17 bases remaining between them. The length of the CDR3 is 14 residues. CDR3 region: CAIKGSGANQPQHF. CDR3 DNA sequence: TGTGCCATTAAAGGGTCAGGGGCAAATCAGCCCCAGCATTTT.

Points on this clone: One end of the junction does not line up with germline, which may come from a read error. This sequence joins TRBV28 and TRBJ1-1; TRBD1 matches at 10 bases. The CDR3 totals 17 residues. Germline lookup yields CDR1 MDHEN and CDR2 SYDVKM. The DNA for the CDR3 is TGTGCCAGCAGTATATGGACAGGGGGTATCATGAACACTGAAGCTTTCTTT. Protein product: CASSIWTGGIMNTEAFF.

V gene TRBV25-1 combines with J gene TRBJ2-4; D gene uncertain. The CDR3 has 12 residues. Germline assignment: CDR1 MGHDK and CDR2 SYGVNS. V shed 1 base and J shed 6 bases, with 4 bases lying between them. The CDR3 sequence: CASSESGNIQYF. CDR3 nucleotide sequence: TGTGCCAGCAGTGAATCGGGAAACATTCAGTACTTC.

In its sample, this clone was seen a few times. This chain connects TRBV6-1 to TRBJ1-2, with 8 positions matching TRBD1. V trimming: 1 base; J trimming: 2 bases; junction bases outside the gene matches: 0. CDR3 size: 14 residues. Germline V gene data show CDR1 as MNHNS and CDR2 as SASEGT. As DNA, the CDR3 is TGTGCCAGCAGTGAAGGGGACAGGAACTATGGCTACACCTTC. It is translated as CASSEGDRNYGYTF.